The entry that follows covers one T cell receptor (beta chain) sequence. Its target is unknown. Being one base from a much bigger clone, this may be a read error. The time point: newly diagnosed GD, antithyroid drugs for less than 3 months. Scientists built the TCR library using RNA that was extracted from PBMCs. Each of the patients was recruited from an endocrinology department situated in Xi'an, China. The data originate from a study of regulatory T cells in long-lasting Graves disease. General study points: Accuracy was perhaps lowered by the small sample size. Only peripheral blood was studied, not thyroid tissue. Among persistent patients, a larger number of public clonotypes were shared (around 3,000) than among newly diagnosed patients (under 1,000).

Through Arm-PCR of CDR3 regions and iRepertoire HTBI primers, TCR beta libraries were built. One entry per CDR3 protein, called by TCRdb with MiXCR from the multiplex PCR reads. Among around 330,000 distinct CDR3 sequences listed, roughly 18% were seen once. This clonotype originated in a female donor with Graves disease. The source material was peripheral blood mononuclear cells (PBMCs), sampled at new diagnosis, from a patient treated with antithyroid drugs.

CDR3: CASSSSRSGVTDTQYF. The CDR3 nucleotides are TGTGCCAGCAGTTCTTCCCGCAGCGGGGTCACAGATACGCAGTATTTT. The V gene is TRBV28, the J gene TRBJ2-3; 7 nucleotides agree with TRBD2. CDR1 is MDHEN and CDR2 is SYDVKM in the germline V gene. The J segment lost 2 bases and the V segment lost 4 bases, leaving 9 bases of the junction unmatched. The CDR3 has 16 residues.